Listed here are 13 T cell receptor beta chains from one sample, sequenced in a study of identical twins. Each CDR3 protein is one row after TCRdb ran MiXCR on the 5' RACE reads. This sample has 700,000 or so distinct CDR3 sequences, with about 20% found just once. The sample was also linked to a second study, of T cells expressing NK-cell markers.

Sequencing input: PBMCs. The receptor set was obtained from a young woman in good health.

This clonotype was seen repeatedly, ten times or more. This chain joins TRBV14 and TRBJ1-1; D unresolved. This CDR3 spans 13 amino acids. Trimming cost V 0 bases and J 2 bases, with 4 bases left between them. Germline V CDR1 and CDR2: SGHDN, FVKESK. In nucleotides, the CDR3 is TGTGCCAGCAGCCAAGAACTCAACACTGAAGCTTTCTTT. Translation gives CASSQELNTEAFF.

The chain recombines TRBV10-3 with TRBJ2-1; 9 positions match TRBD2. The CDR3 spans 14 residues. The germline V gene encodes CDR1 ENHRY and CDR2 SYGVKD. The V and J ends lost 10 bases and 1 base, in that order; junction bases with no gene match: 5. The CDR3 bases are TGTGCCACCTTAGCGGGAGAGTCCTACAATGAGCAGTTCTTC. The encoded protein is CATLAGESYNEQFF.

The J gene is TRBJ2-1, the V gene TRBV20-1, with 9 bases that match TRBD2. Unmatched junction bases numbered 2, after V lost 0 bases and J lost 5 bases. The germline V gene encodes CDR1 DFQATT and CDR2 SNEGSKA (reference sequence). The CDR3 runs 14 residues. DNA of the CDR3: TGCAGTGCTAGAGATAGCGGGAGACACAATGAGCAGTTCTTC. Protein sequence: CSARDSGRHNEQFF.

J is TRBJ2-7 and V is TRBV6-2 or TRBV6-3; 7 positions match TRBD1. The CDR3 length is 16 residues. CDR1 and CDR2 from the germline V gene are MNHEY and SVGEGT. V was clipped by 2 bases and J by 3 bases; unmatched bases: 10. The CDR3 DNA reads as TGTGCCAGCAGTTACGGTAACAGGGGATCTATCTACGAGCAGTACTTC. This encodes CASSYGNRGSIYEQYF.

This chain uses TRBV4-2 with TRBJ2-3; 11 positions match TRBD2. Germline V gene sequence: CDR1 LGHNA, CDR2 YNFKEQ. The CDR3 loop spans 14 amino acids. V shed 8 bases and J 4 bases; nucleotides not matched to a gene: 5. The chain's CDR3 is CASARTSGSDTQYF. CDR3 DNA: TGTGCCAGCGCTCGGACTAGCGGGTCAGATACGCAGTATTTT.

This rearrangement joins TRBV7-6 to TRBJ2-1; D gene unclear. The CDR3 totals 15 residues. CDR1 is SGHVS, CDR2 FNYEAQ, per germline. Trimming stripped 0 bases from V and 0 bases from J, with 6 bases between. The chain's CDR3 is CASSLARYSYNEQFF. The CDR3 DNA reads TGTGCCAGCAGCTTAGCGCGATACTCCTACAATGAGCAGTTCTTC.

This clonotype was detected a few times. The chain joins TRBV10-1 to TRBJ2-1, with TRBD2 matching over 9 bases. CDR3 length: 18 residues. Per germline, CDR1 WNHNN and CDR2 SYGVQD (reference sequence). The ends lost 4 bases at V and 2 bases at J; junction bases unmatched: 12. The CDR3 loop reads CASSGGSGGPRPYNEQFF. The CDR3 nucleotides read TGCGCCAGCAGTGGGGGAAGCGGGGGGCCCAGACCCTACAATGAGCAGTTCTTC.

V is TRBV12-3 or TRBV12-4 and J is TRBJ2-1; TRBD2 agrees at 7 bases. The CDR3 runs 11 residues. Germline trimming cut 6 bases from V and 12 bases from J; bases unmatched to any gene: 5. This chain's CDR3 is CASSLRTRQFF. The CDR3 DNA follows: TGTGCCAGCAGCCTCCGGACTAGGCAGTTCTTC.

CDR3 DNA: TGCAGTGCTAGATTACAGGGTACCGGGGAGCTGTTTTTT. Translating it yields CSARLQGTGELFF. V usage is TRBV20-1 and J usage is TRBJ2-2; D perhaps matches TRBD1 (6 bases). The CDR3 loop spans 13 amino acids. Germline assignment: CDR1 DFQATT and CDR2 SNEGSKA (reference sequence). Trimming cost V 2 bases and J 5 bases, with 9 bases left between them.

This clonotype was seen a few times. V usage is TRBV2 and J usage is TRBJ1-5; the D gene is possibly TRBD1 (6 bases). The CDR3 extends over 15 amino acids. The V gene's germline CDR1 is SNHLY and CDR2 FYNNEI. V was shortened by 7 bases and J by 1 base, with 14 bases between the two germline ends. This chain's CDR3 is CASNRVISSNQPQHF. CDR3 nucleotide sequence: TGTGCCAGCAACAGGGTGATATCCAGCAATCAGCCCCAGCATTTT.

The chain carries TRBV15 and TRBJ1-5; no reliable D call. The CDR3 loop spans 12 amino acids. Germline values: CDR1 LNHNV, CDR2 YYDKDF (reference sequence). The V end was cut by 2 bases, the J end by 5 bases, with 4 bases between. The CDR3 reads CATSRPYQPQHF. The CDR3 bases are TGTGCCACCAGCAGACCATATCAGCCCCAGCATTTT.

The chain combines TRBV12-3 or TRBV12-4 with TRBJ2-7, with no clear D. The ends were cut back, 5 bases at V and 6 bases at J, with 17 bases in the middle. CDR3 size: 14 residues. This CDR3 reads CASSHDLLTGEQYF. CDR3 DNA: TGTGCCAGCAGTCACGACCTTCTGACGGGCGAGCAGTACTTC.

The rearrangement joins TRBV5-1 to TRBJ1-1; D is possibly TRBD1 (5 bases). Germline V CDR1 and CDR2: SGHRS, YFSETQ. The CDR3 consists of 13 residues. Trimming shortened V by 6 bases and J by 5 bases, and 14 bases separated the two germline ends. The CDR3 region has the DNA TGCGCCAGCACCGCAGGGAGGTCGACTGAAGCTTTCTTT. Translation: CASTAGRSTEAFF.